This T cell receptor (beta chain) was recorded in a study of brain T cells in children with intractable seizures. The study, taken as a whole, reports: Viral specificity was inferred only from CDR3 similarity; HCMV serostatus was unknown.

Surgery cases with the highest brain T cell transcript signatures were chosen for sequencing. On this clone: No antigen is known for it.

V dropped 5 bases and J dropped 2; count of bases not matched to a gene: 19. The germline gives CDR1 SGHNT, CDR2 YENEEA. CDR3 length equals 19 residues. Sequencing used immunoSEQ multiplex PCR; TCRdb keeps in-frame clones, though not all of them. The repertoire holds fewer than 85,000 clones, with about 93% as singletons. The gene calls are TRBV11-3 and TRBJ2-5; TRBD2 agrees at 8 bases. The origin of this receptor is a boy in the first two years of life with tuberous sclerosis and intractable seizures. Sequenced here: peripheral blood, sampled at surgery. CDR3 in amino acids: CASSTGPTGRREGQETQYF. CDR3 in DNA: TGTGCCAGCAGCACCGGCCCGACAGGCAGACGGGAGGGTCAAGAGACCCAGTACTTC.